A selection of T cell receptor beta chains follows, all from one sample in a study of blood T cell repertoires in COVID-19. TCRdb keeps only in-frame clones here, not all; method: immunoSEQ multiplex PCR. The sample has 150,000 or so clones, roughly nine tenths seen once. Sequencing was carried out using peripheral blood. These receptors all come from a man aged 45-60 years with acute or convalescent COVID-19. Each CDR3 is given with its conserved first and last residue. The order of the fields is V gene, clone size, D gene, J gene, CDR3 protein, CDR3 DNA. The D gene is left open where the match is weak. Clone size is not always given. Where it is, it says once, few, many or a class for expanded clones.

v_call: TRBV7-9
clone_size: once
d_call: TRBD1
j_call: TRBJ1-2
cdr3_aa: CASSLAGTGNYGYTF
cdr3_nt: TGTGCCAGCAGCTTAGCCGGGACAGGGAACTATGGCTACACCTTC

v_call: TRBV18
clone_size: NA
d_call: TRBD1
j_call: TRBJ2-7
cdr3_aa: CASSPGQGSYEQYF
cdr3_nt: TGTGCCAGCTCACCGGGACAGGGCTCCTACGAGCAGTACTTC

v_call: TRBV7-9
clone_size: NA
d_call: NA
j_call: TRBJ2-5
cdr3_aa: CASTLRGAGEETQYF
cdr3_nt: TGTGCCAGCACCTTACGGGGGGCGGGAGAAGAGACCCAGTACTTC

v_call: TRBV7-2
clone_size: once
d_call: TRBD2
j_call: TRBJ2-1
cdr3_aa: CASSSGRVYNEQFF
cdr3_nt: TGTGCCAGCAGTAGCGGGAGGGTCTACAATGAGCAGTTCTTC

v_call: TRBV6-2/TRBV6-3
clone_size: NA
d_call: NA
j_call: TRBJ2-2
cdr3_aa: CASSYPYATGELFF
cdr3_nt: TGTGCCAGCAGTTACCCCTACGCAACCGGGGAGCTGTTTTTT

v_call: TRBV6-6
clone_size: NA
d_call: TRBD1
j_call: TRBJ2-7
cdr3_aa: CASSKDRVGEQYF
cdr3_nt: TGTGCCAGCAGTAAGGACAGGGTGGGCGAGCAGTACTTC

v_call: TRBV2
clone_size: NA
d_call: NA
j_call: TRBJ1-2
cdr3_aa: CASTTFFGGADLTF
cdr3_nt: TGTGCCAGCACGACCTTCTTTGGGGGGGCGGATCTAACCTTC

v_call: TRBV30
clone_size: NA
d_call: TRBD2
j_call: TRBJ2-3
cdr3_aa: CAWSRNGGESDTQYF
cdr3_nt: TGTGCCTGGAGTAGGAACGGGGGGGAATCAGATACGCAGTATTTT

v_call: TRBV7-2
clone_size: NA
d_call: NA
j_call: TRBJ1-5
cdr3_aa: CASSPRWGLSNQPQHF
cdr3_nt: TGTGCCAGCAGCCCTCGTTGGGGGCTAAGCAATCAGCCCCAGCATTTT

v_call: TRBV28
clone_size: NA
d_call: NA
j_call: TRBJ1-6
cdr3_aa: CASSTANSPLHF
cdr3_nt: TGTGCCAGCTCGACAGCTAATTCACCCCTCCACTTT

v_call: TRBV7-2
clone_size: NA
d_call: TRBD1
j_call: TRBJ2-6
cdr3_aa: CASVDRSPSSGANVLTF
cdr3_nt: TGTGCCAGCGTGGACAGGAGCCCATCCTCTGGGGCCAACGTCCTGACTTTC

v_call: TRBV21-1
clone_size: NA
d_call: NA
j_call: TRBJ2-2
cdr3_aa: CASSNTSGRHSDTGELFF
cdr3_nt: TGTGCCAGCAGCAACACTAGCGGGAGACACTCAGACACCGGGGAGCTGTTTTTT

v_call: TRBV10-2
clone_size: NA
d_call: NA
j_call: TRBJ1-2
cdr3_aa: CASSEGGIGVGDYGYTF
cdr3_nt: TGCGCCAGCAGTGAAGGGGGAATTGGGGTAGGGGACTATGGCTACACCTTC

v_call: TRBV5-8
clone_size: NA
d_call: NA
j_call: TRBJ1-1
cdr3_aa: CASTHLRVNTEAFF
cdr3_nt: TGTGCCAGCACCCACCTGAGGGTGAACACTGAAGCTTTCTTT

v_call: TRBV5-1
clone_size: NA
d_call: NA
j_call: TRBJ1-1
cdr3_aa: CASSVRGNTEAFF
cdr3_nt: TGCGCCAGCAGCGTCAGGGGTAACACTGAAGCTTTCTTT

v_call: TRBV7-2
clone_size: NA
d_call: TRBD1
j_call: TRBJ1-1
cdr3_aa: CASSLAAVGQGVNTEAFF
cdr3_nt: TGTGCCAGCAGCTTAGCCGCAGTGGGACAGGGGGTTAACACTGAAGCTTTCTTT

v_call: TRBV19
clone_size: NA
d_call: TRBD1
j_call: TRBJ1-1
cdr3_aa: CASRTGTGEGYTEAFF
cdr3_nt: TGTGCCAGTAGGACCGGGACAGGGGAAGGATACACTGAAGCTTTCTTT

v_call: TRBV6-5
clone_size: NA
d_call: NA
j_call: TRBJ2-7
cdr3_aa: CASSPSLEGEQYF
cdr3_nt: TGTGCCAGCAGCCCCAGTCTAGAGGGCGAGCAGTACTTT

v_call: TRBV7-9
clone_size: NA
d_call: NA
j_call: TRBJ2-1
cdr3_aa: CASSLAGRSYNEQFF
cdr3_nt: TGTGCCAGCAGCTTAGCGGGCCGCTCCTACAATGAGCAGTTCTTC